This TCR beta chain was captured by sequencing in a study of T cell clones after liver transplantation (dated by TCRdb to the late 2010s). Regarding the complete study: The samples were obtained from ITN030ST, a randomized trial that attempted immunosuppression withdrawal within 2 years after liver transplantation. The subjects received no induction therapy and were kept on standard immunosuppression until randomization at 12-24 months post-transplant. As an antigen-independent comparator for the donor-reactive sequences, third party-reactive TCRbeta sequences from pre-transplant MLRs were identified as well. To count as tolerant, a recipient had to stay completely off immunosuppression for at least one year without liver enzymes climbing beyond twice the upper limit of normal. Of the 8 liver transplant recipients making up the studied cohort, 3 were classified as tolerant and 5 as non-tolerant. Donor-reactive T cell clones were identified by TCRbeta sequencing following a pre-transplant mixed lymphocyte reaction and were subsequently tracked in post-transplant blood. Blood samples were collected pre-transplant, pre-randomization before withdrawal, and post-randomization after either full withdrawal or failed withdrawal. Of the eight recipients, three were HCV-positive, while the remaining recipients had been transplanted for non-autoimmune, non-viral indications.

With respect to this clone: This clone's antigen is unknown. Base-call qualities are not available, and no considerably larger clone is one nucleotide away.

Thawed unstimulated PBMCs were stained for CD3, CD4 and CD8 and FACS-sorted into CD3+CD4+ and CD3+CD8+ populations. All 8 studied subjects were randomized to immunosuppression withdrawal. The Qiagen DNeasy Blood and Tissue Kit was used to isolate genomic DNA. Trimming costs V 0 bases and J 7 bases, and their ends lie 16 bases apart. Via the germline V gene, CDR1 is SGHTS and CDR2 YDEGEE. Reading from cysteine to phenylalanine, the CDR3 counts 16 amino acids. Only the CDR3 portion is preserved as DNA: 48 bases, with reading frame beginning at the first base. High-throughput TCRbeta CDR3 sequencing of frozen genomic DNA was performed by immunoSEQ, including PCR amplification, mapping, bias correction and internal controls. On the authors' methods: Only productive rearrangements were retained, with each unique TCRbeta sequence defined by its CDR3 nucleotide sequence together with its V and J gene. For classification of a sequence as donor-reactive, at least 5-fold expansion in CFSE-low cells relative to unstimulated pre-transplant cells and a frequency of at least 0.01% were required. Minimum frequency thresholds were set for each subject on the basis of the unstimulated sample with the lowest template count, so that a detection power of at least 90% was ensured. Jensen-Shannon divergence between the top 1000 TCRbeta sequences post-transplant and pre-transplant was used to measure repertoire turnover. Two-sided Fisher's exact tests were used to test for changes in the detection of donor-reactive sequences. TCRdb mirrors the immuneACCESS table, restricted to in-frame sequences. Some clones are absent from its copies; in checked studies, under half trace to an unresolved V gene, and the reason for the others is unknown. V, J and clone size were drawn from that table, and D and trimming were deduced from the DNA. The sample table shows tens of thousands of clones, and under 90% are seen once. The ten largest account for roughly 0.87% of the sample.

Broader findings and caveats from the paper: Low numbers of available donor cells limited the measurable donor-reactive repertoire in a couple of subjects. Because allograft tissue specimens were not available, migration of donor-reactive T cells into the graft, rather than deletion, may have occurred. A greater decline was seen for donor-reactive sequences than for third party-reactive sequences, suggesting partial antigen-specific deletion unrelated to withdrawal success. After accounting for repertoire turnover, donor-reactive detection was significantly reduced in 7 of 8 subjects for CD4 and 8 of 8 for CD8. In most of the 8 subjects, circulating donor-reactive CD4 TCRbeta sequences decreased significantly after transplant, regardless of tolerance or HCV status. Conclusions were preliminary, limited by small, heterogeneous patient numbers and non-standardized post-transplant time points.

The V gene is TRBV5-8 and the J gene is TRBJ1-4, with the D gene not confidently named. Sequencing used CD4+ T cells from blood, obtained 12 months after liver transplant. The TCR originated in a human patient who received a liver transplant. Some T cells may have been brought in with the graft after a transplant. The encoded CDR3 is CASSLGLGGSSEKLFF. The nucleotide sequence reads TGTGCCAGCAGCTTGGGCCTAGGCGGGAGTAGTGAAAAACTGTTTTTT.